These 20 T cell receptor beta chains were sequenced from one sample in a study of naive and memory T cell subsets. A UMI-containing oligonucleotide was joined by 3' ligation to the TCR cDNA template. Ligated cDNA underwent four rounds of PCR with nested alpha and beta constant region primers and SP2. TCRdb re-called the 5' RACE reads with MiXCR, one entry per CDR3 protein. The table includes more than 45,000 distinct CDR3 sequences, 4.7% detected once. All receptors come from a female donor in good health.

This clonotype was seen a few times. A much larger clone lies a single base off, so this may be a read error. J is TRBJ2-1 and V is TRBV29-1; 7 nucleotides agree with TRBD2. The CDR3 extends over 12 amino acids. The junction had 11 bases not matched to a gene; V was cut back by 8 bases and J by 10 bases. CDR1 and CDR2 (germline): SQVTM, ANQGSEA. The CDR3 coding sequence is TGCAGCCCTGCGACTAGCCGTGGGGAGCAGTTCTTC. As protein: CSPATSRGEQFF.

Only a few counts were recorded for this clonotype. The rearrangement uses TRBV6-6 and TRBJ2-2; 12 bases are shared with TRBD2. The CDR3 has 18 amino acids. Per the germline V gene, CDR1 is MNHNY and CDR2 is SVGAGI (reference sequence). V was clipped by 0 bases and J by 4 bases; unmatched bases: 6. CDR3 DNA sequence: TGTGCCAGCAGTTACTCCCGACTAGCGGGAGAGGCCACCGGGGAGCTGTTTTTT. This encodes CASSYSRLAGEATGELFF.

Turning to this clonotype: A much larger clone lies one base from this, so it may be a read error. The V call is TRBV6-7, the J call TRBJ1-2; the D gene is possibly TRBD1 (6 bases). Being an ORF, TRBV6-7 has a function that is uncertain. CDR3 length equals 11 residues. The CDR3 DNA is TGTGCCAGCAGTTCAGGGGTTGGCTACAACTTC. It translates to CASSSGVGYNF.

There are many counts of this clonotype. The chain links TRBV6-2 or TRBV6-3 to TRBJ2-7, with 10 bases aligning to TRBD2. V lost 5 bases to trimming and J lost 6 bases; unmatched junction nucleotides: 4. Per germline, CDR1 MNHEY and CDR2 SVGEGT. The CDR3 consists of 13 residues. CDR3 sequence reads: CASSRSGRVEQYF. The CDR3 DNA sequence: TGTGCCAGCAGTCGAAGCGGGAGGGTCGAGCAGTACTTC.

In this sample, this clonotype turned up many times. J is TRBJ1-2 and V is TRBV30, with TRBD1 matching over 7 bases. The CDR3 sequence is 11 residues long. Germline values: CDR1 GTSNPN, CDR2 SVGIG (reference sequence). J gave up 10 bases and V 4 bases, and 6 bases lay outside the gene matches. In DNA form, the CDR3 reads TGTGCCTGGAACCGACAGGGATTCTACACCTTC. This gives the protein CAWNRQGFYTF.

Ten or more counts support this clonotype. V is TRBV7-9 and J is TRBJ2-5, with D possibly being TRBD1 (5 bases). This CDR3 has 16 residues. CDR1 is SEHNR, CDR2 FQNEAQ, per germline (reference sequence). The V gene lost 5 bases and the J gene lost 7 bases, with 23 bases spanning the gap. The CDR3 DNA reads TGTGCCAGCAGCCGACCTGGACAAGGTGGTAGGCGGACCCAGTACTTC. This encodes CASSRPGQGGRRTQYF.

This clonotype was seen many times. This chain connects TRBV27 to TRBJ2-4; D not resolved. Trimming removed 5 bases from V and 0 bases from J, with 17 bases in between. This CDR3 is 17 amino acids long. CDR1 MNHEY and CDR2 SMNVEV come from the germline V gene (reference sequence). CDR3 bases: TGTGCCAGCAGTCCTCGCCCATCGTTCTTAGCCAAAAACATTCAGTACTTC. It translates to CASSPRPSFLAKNIQYF.

This clonotype was seen repeatedly, ten times or more. The chain is built from TRBV5-6 and TRBJ2-3; D remains ambiguous. CDR3 length: 12 residues. In germline, CDR1 is SGHDT, CDR2 YYEEEE. Trimming removed 2 bases from V and 3 bases from J, with 4 bases in between. CDR3 amino acids: CASSLQTDTQYF. CDR3 nucleotide sequence: TGTGCCAGCAGCTTACAGACAGATACGCAGTATTTT. The variable domain in full, with the rest retrieved from reference TRBV5-6 and TRBJ2-3, is DAGVTQSPTHLIKTRGQQVTLRCSPKSGHDTVSWYQQALGQGPQFIFQYYEEEERQRGNFPDRFSGHQFPNYSSELNVNALLLGDSALYLCASSLQTDTQYFGPGTRLTVL.

In its sample, this clonotype was seen many times. This chain uses TRBV10-3 with TRBJ2-1; no clear D gene. The length of the CDR3 is 13 residues. Trimming stripped 0 bases from V and 7 bases from J, with 7 bases between. CDR1 ENHRY and CDR2 SYGVKD come from the germline V gene. DNA of the CDR3: TGTGCCATCAGTGAGTCGCCGGAGAATGAGCAGTTCTTC. It yields the protein CAISESPENEQFF.

This clonotype has at least ten counts. The CDR3, as DNA: TGTGCCAGCAGTTACTCAGACAGCAATGGGTTCTTC. It is translated as CASSYSDSNGFF. This chain joins TRBV6-5 and TRBJ2-1; tentatively, D is TRBD1 (5 bases). Germline assignment: CDR1 MNHEY and CDR2 SVGAGI. Between the trimmed V and J ends, which lost 0 bases and 15 bases, there was a span of 12 bases. The CDR3 has 12 residues.

Many counts were recorded for this clonotype. The CDR3 region has the DNA TGTGCCACCAGCGAGACTAGCGGGAGGGCCGGGATGAATGAGCAGTTCTTC. Its protein product is CATSETSGRAGMNEQFF. The chain carries TRBV24-1 and TRBJ2-1; 14 bases match TRBD2. The CDR3 sequence is 17 residues long. The germline gives CDR1 KGHDR, CDR2 SFDVKD. V lost 7 bases, J lost 7 bases, and 11 bases stayed unmatched.

This clonotype was counted at least ten times. This chain joins TRBV7-6 and TRBJ2-5; TRBD2 aligns across 16 bases. Germline values: CDR1 SGHVS, CDR2 FNYEAQ. The V gene end was trimmed by 5 bases and the J gene end by 5 bases; junction bases not matched to a gene: 5. This CDR3 spans 16 amino acids. The chain's CDR3 is CASSPGLAGGRETQYF. The CDR3 nucleotides are TGTGCCAGCAGCCCGGGACTAGCGGGAGGGCGGGAGACCCAGTACTTC. Together with reference TRBV7-6 and TRBJ2-5, the CDR3 gives the full variable domain: GAGVSQSPRYKVTKRGQDVALRCDPISGHVSLYWYRQALGQGPEFLTYFNYEAQQDKSGLPNDRFSAERPEGSISTLTIQRTEQRDSAMYRCASSPGLAGGRETQYFGPGTRLLVL.

This clonotype was seen more than once but under ten times. V is TRBV21-1 and J is TRBJ2-7; the DNA was not compared with TRBD1, the D call given in the table. TRBV21-1 is assigned pseudogene status. The CDR3 extends over 14 amino acids. The CDR3 DNA follows: TGTGCCAGCAGCAGACAGGGTCGTACCTACGAGCAGTACTTC. The encoded protein is CASSRQGRTYEQYF.

This clonotype was counted many times. This chain links TRBV2 with TRBJ2-1; no definite D call. This CDR3 has 13 residues. Germline values: CDR1 SNHLY, CDR2 FYNNEI. V lost 3 bases, J lost 3 bases, and 6 bases lay in between. The CDR3 is CASSDLGYNEQFF. The CDR3 DNA is TGTGCCAGCAGTGATCTGGGCTACAATGAGCAGTTCTTC.

As concerns this clonotype: At one end the junction does not follow the germline gene, possibly because of a read error. The chain carries TRBV6-5 and TRBJ1-2; no firm D call. Germline-derived CDR1 and CDR2 are MNHEY and SVGAGI. The CDR3 is 16 residues long. CDR3 in amino acids: CASSYSNWPGLYGDTF. CDR3 in DNA: TGTGCCAGCAGTTACTCGAATTGGCCGGGTCTCTATGGCGACACCTTC.

This clonotype was found many times. V usage is TRBV29-1 and J usage is TRBJ2-7; D might be TRBD1 (6 bases). Germline V gene sequence: CDR1 SQVTM, CDR2 ANQGSEA. Trimming removed 5 bases from V and 6 bases from J, with 8 bases in between. The CDR3 sequence is 10 residues long. The CDR3 spells CSVWDTEQYF. CDR3 nucleotides: TGCAGCGTTTGGGACACCGAGCAGTACTTC.

This clonotype has at least ten counts. The chain combines TRBV20-1 with TRBJ1-6; possible D gene TRBD1, 5 bases. Trimming took 3 bases from V and 0 from J, leaving 9 bases between them. Germline CDR1 and CDR2: DFQATT and SNEGSKA (reference sequence). This CDR3 contains 15 residues. The CDR3 region is CSARHRSSYNSPLHF. The DNA for the CDR3 is TGCAGTGCTAGGCACAGGAGCTCCTATAATTCACCCCTCCACTTT.

The table lists this clonotype with many counts. V and J are TRBV24-1 and TRBJ2-3; 12 nucleotides match TRBD2. The ends lost 4 bases at V and 4 bases at J; junction bases unmatched: 5. The CDR3 sequence is 16 residues long. Per the germline V gene, CDR1 is KGHDR and CDR2 is SFDVKD. CDR3 in DNA: TGTGCCACCAGTGACCGACTAGCGGGAGACTCAGATACGCAGTATTTT. Protein: CATSDRLAGDSDTQYF.

This clonotype was counted many times. The chain has TRBV29-1 and TRBJ2-7, with 11 bases fitting TRBD2. This CDR3 is built from 14 residues. Germline assignment: CDR1 SQVTM and CDR2 ANQGSEA. V lost 6 bases, J lost 7 bases, and 11 bases stayed unmatched. The CDR3 nucleotides read TGCAGCGTGGGGATAGCGGGAGGGCCGGGGGAGCAGTACTTC. It specifies CSVGIAGGPGEQYF.

This clonotype was observed many times. V is TRBV10-3 and J is TRBJ2-3; 11 positions agree with TRBD2. V dropped 7 bases and J dropped 0; count of bases not matched to a gene: 6. Germline V gene lookup returns CDR1 ENHRY and CDR2 SYGVKD. The CDR3 is made up of 16 amino acids. The CDR3 region has the DNA TGTGCCATCATGGATAGCGGGAGGGCCAGCACAGATACGCAGTATTTT. The encoded protein is CAIMDSGRASTDTQYF.